This TCR beta chain was profiled in a study of cytomegalovirus exposure and HLA in healthy donors. The CDR3 runs to 14 residues. The V gene's germline CDR1 is SGHNT and CDR2 YYREEE (reference sequence). Trimming pared 4 bases from V and 4 bases from J, leaving 13 bases between. The primer mix had 60 Vbeta and 13 Jbeta primers. Sequenced by immunoSEQ multiplex PCR; TCRdb stores in-frame clones only, minus some. The sample carries over 150,000 clones, 75% to 85% recorded once. Findings and limits, study-wide: For most TCR beta V segments, an earlier analysis put the productive rate at about 87% or about 30% of the time.

This clone was counted a few times. Its matching antigen is unknown. This chain links TRBV5-4 with TRBJ2-3; D not resolved. Sequenced sample: PBMCs. This TCR came from a woman in her forties in good health and CMV-seropositive. The DNA for the CDR3 is TGTGCCAGCAGCAAGACCCAGCAGGCAGATACGCAGTATTTT. This encodes CASSKTQQADTQYF. The full variable domain, completed using reference TRBV5-4 and TRBJ2-3, is ETGVTQSPTHLIKTRGQQVTLRCSSQSGHNTVSWYQQALGQGPQFIFQYYREEENGRGNFPPRFSGLQFPNYSSELNVNALELDDSALYLCASSKTQQADTQYFGPGTRLTVL.